Listed below are T cell receptor beta chains from one sample, sequenced in a study of long-term antiretroviral therapy in people with HIV. Libraries were prepared by immunoSEQ multiplex PCR; TCRdb keeps only in-frame clonotypes and omits some of them. The profile shows 31,000 or so clones, about 85% of them singletons. The input for sequencing was unsorted PBMCs, taken approximately 5 years before starting antiretroviral therapy. Receptors were obtained from a man aged 45-60 years with HIV. Both conserved end residues are part of each CDR3. The D gene is left open where the match is weak. Size is omitted from some rows. Given values are once, few, many or a class for expanded clones.

J: TRBJ1-1
V: TRBV7-9
size: NA
D: NA
CDR3: CASSLDSALDTEAFF
DNA: TGTGCCAGCAGTCTTGACAGTGCTCTAGACACTGAAGCTTTCTTT

J: TRBJ2-1
V: TRBV6-5
size: NA
D: NA
CDR3: CASSYVPWSSYNEQFF
DNA: TGTGCCAGCAGTTACGTTCCTTGGAGCTCCTACAATGAGCAGTTCTTC

J: TRBJ1-5
V: TRBV5-6
size: NA
D: NA
CDR3: CASSLESQPQHF
DNA: TGTGCCAGCAGCTTGGAGTCTCAGCCCCAGCATTTT

J: TRBJ2-7
V: TRBV21-1
size: NA
D: NA
CDR3: CASSKDARCEQYF
DNA: TGTGCCAGCAGCAAAGACGCTAGGTGCGAGCAGTACTTC

J: TRBJ2-7
V: TRBV7-9
size: few
D: NA
CDR3: CASSNGQRREQYF
DNA: TGTGCCAGCAGCAACGGGCAGCGGCGCGAGCAGTACTTC

J: TRBJ2-3
V: TRBV29-1
size: NA
D: TRBD2
CDR3: CSGSGLAAGDTQYF
DNA: TGCAGCGGCTCGGGACTAGCGGCGGGAGATACGCAGTATTTT

J: TRBJ2-7
V: TRBV1
size: NA
D: NA
CDR3: CTSSQAKGQGLSYEQYF
DNA: TGCACCAGCAGCCAAGCCAAGGGACAGGGTCTATCCTACGAGCAGTACTTC

J: TRBJ1-4
V: TRBV29-1
size: NA
D: NA
CDR3: CSVQSWATNEKLFF
DNA: TGCAGCGTTCAATCATGGGCAACTAATGAAAAACTGTTTTTT

J: TRBJ1-1
V: TRBV5-6
size: once
D: NA
CDR3: CASSLTGFTEAFF
DNA: TGTGCCAGCAGCTTGACAGGGTTCACTGAAGCTTTCTTT

J: TRBJ2-1
V: TRBV5-5
size: NA
D: TRBD2
CDR3: CASSTPGLRNEQFF
DNA: TGTGCCAGCAGCACGCCGGGACTACGCAATGAGCAGTTCTTC

J: TRBJ2-7
V: TRBV10-3
size: NA
D: TRBD2
CDR3: CAISPRSGKSSYEQYF
DNA: TGTGCCATCAGCCCACGAAGCGGGAAAAGCTCCTACGAGCAGTACTTC

J: TRBJ1-1
V: TRBV6-5
size: NA
D: TRBD1
CDR3: CASSPQGGGNTEAFF
DNA: TGTGCCAGCAGTCCCCAGGGGGGAGGGAACACTGAAGCTTTCTTT

J: TRBJ1-6
V: TRBV19
size: NA
D: TRBD1
CDR3: CASSIRPGGIGSPLHF
DNA: TGTGCCAGTAGCATCCGGCCAGGGGGTATAGGTTCACCCCTCCACTTT

J: TRBJ2-2
V: TRBV29-1
size: NA
D: TRBD2
CDR3: CSVTLGGDTGELFF
DNA: TGCAGCGTCACCCTCGGGGGGGACACCGGGGAGCTGTTTTTT

J: TRBJ2-1
V: TRBV29-1
size: NA
D: TRBD2
CDR3: CSVTSGGAGYNEQFF
DNA: TGCAGCGTTACTAGCGGGGGGGCCGGATACAATGAGCAGTTCTTC

J: TRBJ2-7
V: TRBV7-8
size: NA
D: NA
CDR3: CASSHTLGEQYF
DNA: TGTGCCAGCAGCCACACGCTGGGAGAGCAGTACTTC

J: TRBJ2-1
V: TRBV7-9
size: NA
D: NA
CDR3: CASSLVGSGHSYNEQFF
DNA: TGTGCCAGCAGCTTAGTAGGTAGCGGTCACTCCTACAATGAGCAGTTCTTC

J: TRBJ2-5
V: TRBV5-1
size: NA
D: TRBD1
CDR3: CASRPGTGFQETQYF
DNA: TGCGCCAGCAGACCCGGGACAGGGTTCCAAGAGACCCAGTACTTC

J: TRBJ2-3
V: TRBV7-7
size: NA
D: NA
CDR3: CASSPSFSPPTTQYF
DNA: TGTGCTAGCAGCCCCTCCTTCTCACCCCCTACTACGCAGTATTTT

J: TRBJ2-1
V: TRBV6-6
size: NA
D: NA
CDR3: CASSYKQGIRYNEQFF
DNA: TGTGCCAGCAGTTACAAGCAGGGGATACGCTACAATGAGCAGTTCTTC

J: TRBJ2-7
V: TRBV11-2
size: NA
D: TRBD1
CDR3: CASSWTGVSEQYF
DNA: TGTGCCAGCAGCTGGACAGGGGTATCCGAGCAGTACTTC

J: TRBJ2-2
V: TRBV2
size: NA
D: NA
CDR3: CASISSPGVANTGELFF
DNA: TGTGCCAGCATCAGCAGCCCAGGGGTAGCGAACACCGGGGAGCTGTTTTTT

J: TRBJ2-3
V: TRBV7-2
size: NA
D: TRBD2
CDR3: CASSFVGGAGTDTQYF
DNA: TGTGCCAGCAGCTTCGTCGGGGGGGCCGGCACAGATACGCAGTATTTT

J: TRBJ2-5
V: TRBV7-6
size: NA
D: NA
CDR3: CASSLAVPQETQYF
DNA: TGTGCCAGCAGCTTAGCGGTACCGCAAGAGACCCAGTACTTC

J: TRBJ1-2
V: TRBV5-4
size: NA
D: NA
CDR3: CASSFTGSDGYTF
DNA: TGTGCCAGCAGCTTTACAGGGTCGGATGGCTACACCTTC

J: TRBJ2-7
V: TRBV13
size: NA
D: NA
CDR3: CASSQSGYQQYF
DNA: TGTGCCAGCAGCCAATCAGGCTACCAGCAGTACTTC

J: TRBJ1-2
V: TRBV4-1
size: NA
D: NA
CDR3: CASRDGDGYTF
DNA: TGCGCCAGCCGCGACGGCGATGGCTACACCTTC

J: TRBJ2-5
V: TRBV4-2
size: NA
D: TRBD1
CDR3: CASSQAATGKLETQYF
DNA: TGTGCCAGCAGCCAAGCCGCGACAGGGAAACTTGAGACCCAGTACTTC

J: TRBJ1-5
V: TRBV4-2
size: once
D: NA
CDR3: CASRQGYGDQPQHF
DNA: TGTGCCAGCAGGCAGGGGTATGGGGATCAGCCCCAGCATTTT

J: TRBJ2-7
V: TRBV10-3
size: NA
D: NA
CDR3: CAIGGPGSYEQYF
DNA: TGTGCCATAGGGGGGCCCGGCTCCTACGAGCAGTACTTC

J: TRBJ2-6
V: TRBV5-6
size: NA
D: TRBD1
CDR3: CASSLQGVFGANVLTF
DNA: TGTGCCAGCAGCTTGCAGGGGGTGTTCGGGGCCAACGTCCTGACTTTC

J: TRBJ1-1
V: TRBV9
size: NA
D: NA
CDR3: CASSVTSGGGNTEAFF
DNA: TGTGCCAGCAGCGTAACCAGCGGTGGGGGGAACACTGAAGCTTTCTTT

J: TRBJ1-2
V: TRBV2
size: few
D: TRBD1
CDR3: CASRRDRGGYTF
DNA: TGTGCCAGCAGGAGAGACAGGGGTGGCTACACCTTC

J: TRBJ2-7
V: TRBV6-5
size: NA
D: NA
CDR3: CASRRGIIGYEQYF
DNA: TGTGCCAGCAGGCGAGGGATAATTGGGTACGAGCAGTACTTC

J: TRBJ2-2
V: TRBV2
size: NA
D: NA
CDR3: CASLQDSYTGELFF
DNA: TGTGCCAGTTTGCAGGACAGTTACACCGGGGAGCTGTTTTTT

J: TRBJ1-2
V: TRBV4-2
size: NA
D: NA
CDR3: CASSQRPARARLGYTF
DNA: TGTGCCAGCAGCCAAAGGCCCGCCAGGGCTCGTCTTGGCTACACCTTC

J: TRBJ2-7
V: TRBV6-1
size: NA
D: NA
CDR3: CASSEAAASDEQYF
DNA: TGTGCCAGCAGTGAAGCGGCGGCTAGCGACGAGCAGTACTTC

J: TRBJ2-3
V: TRBV9
size: NA
D: NA
CDR3: CASSVKPLGPSGTDTQYF
DNA: TGTGCCAGCAGCGTCAAACCTCTGGGACCAAGCGGCACAGATACGCAGTATTTT

J: TRBJ2-4
V: TRBV19
size: NA
D: NA
CDR3: CASSMGILYSHLSGVKNIQYF
DNA: TGTGCCAGTAGTATGGGAATCCTATACAGTCACCTTTCGGGGGTCAAAAACATTCAGTACTTC

J: TRBJ2-3
V: TRBV28
size: NA
D: NA
CDR3: CASFSGVGDTQYF
DNA: TGTGCCAGCTTTTCAGGGGTCGGAGATACGCAGTATTTT

J: TRBJ2-5
V: TRBV25-1
size: NA
D: NA
CDR3: CASSPGWQETQYF
DNA: TGTGCCAGCAGTCCAGGGTGGCAAGAGACCCAGTACTTC

J: TRBJ2-5
V: TRBV7-9
size: once
D: NA
CDR3: CASSVTPETQYF
DNA: TGTGCCAGCAGCGTTACTCCGGAGACCCAGTACTTC

J: TRBJ1-4
V: TRBV15
size: once
D: NA
CDR3: CATSERGPTNEKLFF
DNA: TGTGCCACCAGCGAACGGGGGCCAACTAATGAAAAACTGTTTTTT

J: TRBJ2-7
V: TRBV5-4
size: NA
D: NA
CDR3: CASSLGLLYEQYF
DNA: TGTGCCAGCAGCTTGGGCCTGCTCTACGAGCAGTACTTC

J: TRBJ2-2
V: TRBV11-1
size: NA
D: NA
CDR3: CASSSWTYTGELFF
DNA: TGTGCCAGCAGCTCCTGGACCTACACCGGGGAGCTGTTTTTT

J: TRBJ1-1
V: TRBV25-1
size: NA
D: NA
CDR3: CASGTSTNTEAFF
DNA: TGTGCCAGCGGGACGTCTACGAACACTGAAGCTTTCTTT

J: TRBJ1-1
V: TRBV15
size: NA
D: NA
CDR3: CATSRDVNTEAFF
DNA: TGTGCCACCAGCAGAGATGTGAACACTGAAGCTTTCTTT

J: TRBJ1-2
V: TRBV5-1
size: NA
D: TRBD1
CDR3: CASSLAGTAPYGYTF
DNA: TGCGCCAGCAGCTTGGCCGGGACAGCACCCTATGGCTACACCTTC